This is a list of T cell receptor beta chains from one sample in a study of cytomegalovirus exposure and HLA in healthy donors. The data were produced by immunoSEQ multiplex PCR, yet TCRdb's version contains in-frame clones alone and is incomplete. This sample has 160,000 or so clones, with around three quarters found just once. Sequencing was performed on PBMCs. The receptors were sampled from a woman between 35 and 50 years old in good health and CMV-seronegative. CDR3s include the opening cysteine and the closing phenylalanine or tryptophan. The D gene is left open where the match is weak. For some rows the clone size is stated as once, few or many, or as a class when expanded; others skip it.

cdr3_aa cdr3_nt j_call v_call d_call clone_size
CASSYSGGSYGYTF TGTGCCAGCAGTTACTCGGGGGGGAGCTATGGCTACACCTTC TRBJ1-2 TRBV6-6 . few
CASTTSGGTIFTDTQYF TGTGCCAGCACGACTAGCGGGGGGACTATTTTCACAGATACGCAGTATTTT TRBJ2-3 TRBV25-1 TRBD2 .
CASSVTGFAYEQYF TGTGCCAGCAGTGTGACAGGGTTTGCCTACGAGCAGTACTTC TRBJ2-7 TRBV6-1 TRBD1 once
CASSLGTTNYGYTF TGTGCCAGCAGTTTAGGGACAACTAACTATGGCTACACCTTC TRBJ1-2 TRBV28 . .
CASRSTRGREGTEAFF TGCGCCAGCAGAAGTACCCGAGGACGGGAAGGGACTGAAGCTTTCTTT TRBJ1-1 TRBV5-1 . few
CASSILAGGQETQYF TGTGCCAGCAGCATACTAGCGGGGGGGCAAGAGACCCAGTACTTC TRBJ2-5 TRBV7-8 TRBD2 .
CASSGTANEKLFF TGTGCCAGCAGCGGGACAGCTAATGAAAAACTGTTTTTT TRBJ1-4 TRBV5-5 TRBD1 .
CASSPPRTGQETQYF TGTGCCAGCAGCCCTCCCCGGACAGGGCAAGAGACCCAGTACTTC TRBJ2-5 TRBV5-6 TRBD1 .
CASSLQGGDTIYF TGCGCCAGCAGCTTGCAGGGCGGGGACACCATATATTTT TRBJ1-3 TRBV5-1 . .
CASSPDYPPGELFF TGTGCCAGCAGCCCGGACTACCCCCCCGGGGAGCTGTTTTTT TRBJ2-2 TRBV6-5 . once
CASSQAYEQYF TGTGCCAGCAGCCAGGCCTACGAGCAGTACTTC TRBJ2-7 TRBV2 . .
CASSLRQGGETQYF TGCGCCAGCAGCCTTCGACAGGGGGGAGAGACCCAGTACTTC TRBJ2-5 TRBV5-1 TRBD1 .
CASRIQGWNTEAFF TGTGCCAGCAGGATACAGGGGTGGAACACTGAAGCTTTCTTT TRBJ1-1 TRBV6-5 TRBD1 .
CASSWGQTGWSNYGYTF TGCGCCAGCAGCTGGGGACAGACAGGGTGGTCTAACTATGGCTACACCTTC TRBJ1-2 TRBV5-1 TRBD1 .
CASSLVGLNTEAFF TGTGCCAGCAGCTTGGTGGGCCTGAACACTGAAGCTTTCTTT TRBJ1-1 TRBV7-2 . few
CASSVGQGLSTDTQYF TGCGCCAGCAGCGTCGGACAGGGCCTTAGCACAGATACGCAGTATTTT TRBJ2-3 TRBV5-1 TRBD1 .
CASRNDRDTQYF TGTGCCAGCAGGAACGACAGAGATACGCAGTATTTT TRBJ2-3 TRBV6-5 . .
CASSQPSRDRVIHEQFF TGTGCCAGCAGTCAACCATCTCGGGACAGGGTAATTCATGAGCAGTTCTTC TRBJ2-1 TRBV7-9 TRBD1 few
CSVAYNNGYTF TGCAGCGTTGCTTATAACAATGGCTACACCTTC TRBJ1-2 TRBV29-1 . .
CASSGAGYTEAFF TGTGCCAGCAGCGGAGCAGGGTACACTGAAGCTTTCTTT TRBJ1-1 TRBV7-9 . .
CARKDRFNSPLHF TGTGCCCGCAAGGACAGATTTAATTCACCCCTCCACTTT TRBJ1-6 TRBV14 . .
CASKEGRVNTEAFF TGTGCCAGCAAGGAAGGGCGGGTGAACACTGAAGCTTTCTTT TRBJ1-1 TRBV6-5 . .
CASSLLETGGDEKLFF TGTGCCAGCAGCTTACTAGAGACAGGGGGGGATGAAAAACTGTTTTTT TRBJ1-4 TRBV5-4 TRBD1 .
CASSPWGRADTEAFF TGCGCCAGCAGCCCCTGGGGCAGGGCGGACACTGAAGCTTTCTTT TRBJ1-1 TRBV4-1 . once
CASSQVSRGVTGTQYF TGCGCCAGCAGCCAAGTATCGCGGGGGGTCACAGGTACGCAGTATTTT TRBJ2-3 TRBV4-1 TRBD2 .
CASSITGTTYNEQFF TGTGCCAGCAGCATCACCGGGACAACCTACAATGAGCAGTTCTTC TRBJ2-1 TRBV5-5 . .
CASTRGERGGYTF TGTGCCAGTACGCGGGGGGAACGAGGTGGCTACACCTTC TRBJ1-2 TRBV21-1 . .
CASSPDLHGYTF TGTGCCAGCAGCCCCGACTTACATGGCTACACCTTC TRBJ1-2 TRBV9 . once
CASSEPDRTSLFYGYTF TGTGCCAGCAGTGAACCCGACAGAACCAGTCTCTTTTATGGCTACACCTTC TRBJ1-2 TRBV6-1 . few
CASSIRPGGQPQHF TGTGCCAGCAGCATACGACCGGGGGGCCAGCCCCAGCATTTT TRBJ1-5 TRBV5-6 . .
CASSGGQLTTNEKLFF TGTGCCAGCAGTGGGGGACAGCTAACAACTAATGAAAAACTGTTTTTT TRBJ1-4 TRBV6-1 TRBD1 .
CASSEVLAGVEGEQFF TGTGCCAGCAGTGAAGTCCTAGCGGGGGTCGAGGGTGAGCAGTTCTTC TRBJ2-1 TRBV6-1 TRBD2 .
CASSDRGTNQPQHF TGTGCCAGCAGCGACAGGGGGACAAATCAGCCCCAGCATTTT TRBJ1-5 TRBV27 TRBD1 once